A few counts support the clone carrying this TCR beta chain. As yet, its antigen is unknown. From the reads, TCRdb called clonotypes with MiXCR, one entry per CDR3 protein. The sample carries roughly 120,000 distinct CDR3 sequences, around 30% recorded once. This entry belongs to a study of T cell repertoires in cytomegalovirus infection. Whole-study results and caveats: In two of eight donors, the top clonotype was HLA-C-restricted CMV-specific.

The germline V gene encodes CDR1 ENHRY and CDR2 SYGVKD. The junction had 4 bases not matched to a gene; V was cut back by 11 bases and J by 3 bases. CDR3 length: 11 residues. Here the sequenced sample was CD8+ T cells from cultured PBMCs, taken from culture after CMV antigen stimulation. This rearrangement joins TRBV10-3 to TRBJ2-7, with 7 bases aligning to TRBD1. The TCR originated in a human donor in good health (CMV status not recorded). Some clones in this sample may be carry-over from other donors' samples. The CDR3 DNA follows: TGTGCCGTGCGGACAGGCTACGAGCAGTACTTC. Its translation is CAVRTGYEQYF.